The 5 T cell receptor beta chains presented below share a single source sample, sequenced in a study of T cell responses to AZD1222 COVID-19 vaccine. TCRdb keeps only in-frame clones here, not all; method: immunoSEQ multiplex PCR. The data hold 100,000 to 150,000 clones, with 80% to 95% observed a single time. The source material was peripheral blood, sampled 28 days after the second AZD1222 dose. These receptors all stem from an adult who received the AZD1222 COVID-19 vaccine.

The chain recombines TRBV11-3 with TRBJ1-5; 10 nucleotides align to TRBD1. The CDR3 extends over 18 amino acids. After removal of 1 base from V and 5 bases from J, the junction contained 11 bases not matched to a gene. Germline lookup yields CDR1 SGHNT and CDR2 YENEEA. The CDR3: CASSLGKAGTGVHQPQHF. The CDR3, as DNA: TGTGCCAGCAGCTTAGGGAAAGCCGGGACAGGGGTGCATCAGCCCCAGCATTTT.

This clone has just one count. The J gene is TRBJ2-3, the V gene TRBV28; D call uncertain. Per germline, CDR1 MDHEN and CDR2 SYDVKM. The V gene lost 1 base and the J gene lost 0 bases, with 8 bases spanning the gap. CDR3 length: 15 residues. CDR3 sequence: CASSLSGLSTDTQYF. In nucleotides, the CDR3 is TGTGCCAGCAGTTTATCTGGTCTTAGCACAGATACGCAGTATTTT.

V and J are TRBV11-2 and TRBJ2-1; TRBD2 matches at 11 bases. The CDR3 is 15 residues long. The V segment lost 1 base and the J segment 7 bases; nucleotides outside the gene matches: 3. Looked up from germline, CDR1 is SGHAT and CDR2 is FQNNGV. CDR3 bases: TGTGCCAGCAGCTTAGTAGCGGGAGGGTGGAATGAGCAGTTCTTC. Translating it yields CASSLVAGGWNEQFF.

The chain carries TRBV7-2 and TRBJ1-5; D unresolved. This CDR3 comprises 13 residues. CDR1 SGHTA and CDR2 FQGNSA come from the germline V gene. V was pared by 1 base and J by 6 bases, with 7 bases between. CDR3 sequence (DNA): TGTGCCAGCAGCTTAGGGGGTAGTCAGCCCCAGCATTTT. Translation gives CASSLGGSQPQHF.

The CDR3 spells CASSLFGQGGYEQYF. As DNA, the CDR3 is TGTGCCAGCAGTTTATTCGGACAGGGGGGCTACGAGCAGTACTTC. The chain recombines TRBV28 with TRBJ2-7, with 10 bases fitting TRBD1. Per the germline V gene, CDR1 is MDHEN and CDR2 is SYDVKM. CDR3 length: 15 residues. J was trimmed by 3 bases and V by 1 base; bases with no gene match: 3.